This T cell receptor (beta chain) was captured by sequencing in a study of beta chain features in type 1 diabetes. As to this clone: Its antigen is still unknown. This sample also contains other DNA sequences that code for the same CDR3.

Every bit of the isolated RNA underwent reverse transcription, so sequencing read expressed TCRB transcripts. The average output of naive, central memory and regulatory T cell samples was several million reads. This table comes from immunoSEQ multiplex PCR, and its TCRdb copy is limited to in-frame clones, with some not included. The repertoire consists of 300,000 to 450,000 clones, with around 12% occurring once and the leading ten covering approximately 0.01%. Germline V gives CDR1 MNHEY, CDR2 SVGAGI. The CDR3 is 16 residues long. V shed 0 bases and J 7 bases; nucleotides not matched to a gene: 6. Study-wide points: People with Type 1 diabetes carried modestly yet significantly shorter TCRB CDR3s in all four CD4+ subsets.

Researchers reported sorting CD4+ naive, central memory, regulatory and stem cell-like memory cells via CD45RO/CCR7/CD25/CD127/CD95/CD27. The material sequenced was naive CD4+ T cells from blood. The gene calls are TRBV6-5 and TRBJ2-1; the match to TRBD2 covers 10 bases. The receptor was derived from a woman in her late teens or twenties with type 1 diabetes. CDR3 DNA: TGTGCCAGCAGTTACTCGTATCTAGCGGGGGATAATGAGCAGTTCTTC. Translating gives CASSYSYLAGDNEQFF.